These 16 T cell receptor beta chains were sequenced from one sample in a study of blood T cells in healthy people across ages. A sample-barcoded 5' primer and a J-beta primer mix were used in a second PCR of about 7 to 12 cycles. MiXCR was run by TCRdb on the 5' RACE reads, yielding one entry per CDR3 protein. The table records approximately 730,000 distinct CDR3 sequences, approximately 43% of them present only once. Specimen: blood. Source of these receptors: a woman in her sixties or seventies in good health.

The rearrangement uses TRBV20-1 and TRBJ2-7, with 12 nucleotides matching TRBD2. Germline trimming cut 1 base from V and 6 bases from J; bases unmatched to any gene: 10. There are 16 residues in the CDR3. Germline-derived CDR1 and CDR2 are DFQATT and SNEGSKA (reference sequence). The CDR3 coding sequence is TGCAGTGCTAGAGGAAGACTAGCGGGAGATTTGCGCGAGCAGTACTTC. Translated, it gives CSARGRLAGDLREQYF.

The chain has TRBV12-3 or TRBV12-4 and TRBJ1-2; D is undetermined. The CDR3 is made up of 13 amino acids. Trimming cost V 7 bases and J 4 bases, with 13 bases left between them. The DNA of the CDR3 is TGTGCCAGCACCCTAACGAATGGCTATGGCTACACCTTC. Translated, it gives CASTLTNGYGYTF.

The chain joins TRBV3-1 to TRBJ2-3; TRBD2 matches at 12 bases. J gave up 4 bases and V 3 bases, and 8 bases lay outside the gene matches. CDR1 and CDR2 from the germline V gene are LGHDT and YNNKEL (reference sequence). The CDR3 contains 17 residues. CDR3 DNA sequence: TGTGCCAGCAGCCAGCCCGCTAGCGGGGGGGCCTCAGATACGCAGTATTTT. The encoded protein is CASSQPASGGASDTQYF.

This clonotype has just a few counts. J is TRBJ2-3 and V is TRBV5-1; D may be TRBD2 (5 bases). The CDR3 consists of 15 residues. The germline V gene has CDR1 SGHRS and CDR2 YFSETQ. Trimming left V 7 bases short and J 1 base short, with 16 bases between. The CDR3 protein is CASGPREFGTDTQYF. The DNA of the CDR3 is TGCGCCAGCGGACCTAGGGAGTTCGGCACAGATACGCAGTATTTT.

Only a few counts were recorded for this clonotype. The chain combines TRBV24-1 with TRBJ2-1; D is perhaps TRBD1 (6 bases). Trimming took off 4 bases at V and 2 bases at J, with 14 bases between the two ends. Per germline, CDR1 KGHDR and CDR2 SFDVKD. The CDR3 extends over 16 amino acids. CDR3 protein: CATSDPGQFAYNEQFF. CDR3 in DNA: TGTGCCACCAGTGACCCCGGACAGTTTGCCTACAATGAGCAGTTCTTC.

The chain recombines TRBV5-1 with TRBJ2-6, with D perhaps TRBD2 (5 bases). The CDR3 loop spans 15 amino acids. In germline, CDR1 is SGHRS, CDR2 YFSETQ. V dropped 4 bases and J dropped 0 bases, with 8 bases sitting between them. The CDR3 protein is CASSPGDSGANVLTF. The CDR3 DNA follows: TGCGCCAGCAGCCCCGGGGACTCTGGGGCCAACGTCCTGACTTTC. The variable domain in full, with the rest retrieved from reference TRBV5-1 and TRBJ2-6, is KAGVTQTPRYLIKTRGQQVTLSCSPISGHRSVSWYQQTPGQGLQFLFEYFSETQRNKGNFPGRFSGRQFSNSRSEMNVSTLELGDSALYLCASSPGDSGANVLTFGAGSRLTVL.

For this clonotype: Possible read error: a much larger clone is one base away. This chain connects TRBV12-3 or TRBV12-4 to TRBJ2-7, with D perhaps matching TRBD1 or TRBD2 (5 bases each). This CDR3 spans 14 amino acids. Deletions cut 5 bases from V and 6 bases from J, with 17 bases between. As DNA, the CDR3 is TGTGCCAGCAGTCAGAGCGGACACCCCTTCGAGCAGTACTTC. It encodes CASSQSGHPFEQYF.

V usage is TRBV5-1 and J usage is TRBJ2-3; 13 bases line up with TRBD2. Unmatched junction bases numbered 4, after V lost 4 bases and J lost 2 bases. This CDR3 contains 16 residues. The V gene's germline CDR1 is SGHRS and CDR2 YFSETQ. DNA of the CDR3: TGCGCCAGCAGCCCGGGGACTAGCGGGGACACAGATACGCAGTATTTT. This codes for CASSPGTSGDTDTQYF.

This clonotype occurred a few times. A much larger clone lies a single base off, so this may be a read error. This chain uses TRBV20-1 with TRBJ2-7, with 8 nucleotides matching TRBD1. Germline loops: CDR1 DFQATT, CDR2 SNEGSKA (reference sequence). This CDR3 is 15 amino acids long. V shed 8 bases and J 7 bases; nucleotides not matched to a gene: 19. CDR3 coding DNA: TGCAGTACCAGGGGGCGGCTAAACTCCTACAATGAGCAGTACTTC. Amino acids: CSTRGRLNSYNEQYF.

This clonotype showed up just a few times. This rearrangement joins TRBV7-2 to TRBJ1-1, with a possible D match to TRBD1 (5 bases). The CDR3 has 14 residues. The V and J ends lost 6 bases and 4 bases respectively, with 15 bases between them. The germline gives CDR1 SGHTA, CDR2 FQGNSA. This CDR3 reads CASRPGTAGTEAFF. In nucleotides, the CDR3 is TGTGCCAGCAGGCCCGGGACCGCCGGCACTGAAGCTTTCTTT.

This clonotype was observed a handful of times. The J gene is TRBJ2-5, the V gene TRBV10-3; D is uncertain. This CDR3 comprises 14 residues. The germline V gene encodes CDR1 ENHRY and CDR2 SYGVKD. V lost 4 bases and J lost 5, with 14 bases in between. Written as DNA, the CDR3 is TGTGCCATCAGTGGGCAGCCTGGTGTGGAGACCCAGTACTTC. Protein: CAISGQPGVETQYF.

V is TRBV7-3 and J is TRBJ2-3; D not certain. The CDR3 consists of 14 residues. The germline V and J ends were trimmed by 1 base and 0 bases, with 5 bases remaining between them. From germline, CDR1 is SGHTA and CDR2 FQGTGA. The CDR3 bases are TGTGCCAGCAGCTTAATGGAGAGCACAGATACGCAGTATTTT. Translating gives CASSLMESTDTQYF.

This clonotype was recorded at least ten times. This chain links TRBV4-3 with TRBJ1-1; D is unresolved. The CDR3 is 15 amino acids. V lost 1 base, J lost 0 bases, and 9 bases lay in between. Germline V gene lookup returns CDR1 LGHNA and CDR2 YSLEER. CDR3 coding DNA: TGCGCCAGCAGCCAAGCGCATCAGTTGAACACTGAAGCTTTCTTT. It is translated as CASSQAHQLNTEAFF.

This clonotype has a single count. The junction and the germline gene differ at one end; a read error may be behind it. The CDR3 sequence is CTSSQQAGLFSYGYNF. The CDR3 DNA sequence: TGTACCAGCAGCCAACAAGCGGGGCTATTCTCCTATGGCTACAACTTC. The chain employs TRBV7-9 and TRBJ1-2; maybe TRBD1 (5 bases). CDR1 is SEHNR, CDR2 FQNEAQ, per germline (reference sequence). This CDR3 region has 16 residues. Drawing the rest from reference TRBV7-9 and TRBJ1-2, the complete variable domain is DTGVSQNPRHKITKRGQNVTFRCDPISEHNRLYWYRQTLGQGPEFLTYFQNEAQLEKSRLLSDRFSAERPKGSFSTLEIQRTEQGDSAMYLCTSSQQAGLFSYGYNFGSGTRLTVV.

Note on this clonotype: A much bigger clone sits one base away, suggesting this may be a read error. The J gene is TRBJ2-5, the V gene TRBV7-2; unclear D gene. Trimming left V 0 bases short and J 1 base short, with 9 bases between. CDR1 SGHTA and CDR2 FQGNSA come from the germline V gene. The CDR3 runs 15 residues. As DNA, the CDR3 is TGTACCAGCAGCTTAGCGCCCTGGCTCCAAGAGACCCAGTACTTC. As protein: CTSSLAPWLQETQYF.

The chain carries TRBV6-5 and TRBJ2-1; D uncertain. This CDR3 spans 12 amino acids. V dropped 8 bases and J dropped 8 bases, with 13 bases sitting between them. CDR1 and CDR2 from the germline V gene are MNHEY and SVGAGI. The CDR3: CASSHGGYEQFF. Written as DNA, the CDR3 is TGTGCCAGCTCCCATGGTGGCTATGAGCAGTTCTTC.